The present entry profiles one T cell receptor beta chain with its context. The data are from a study of blood T cell repertoires in COVID-19. In the study overall: Sources were T cells, B-cell-depleted T cells, or PBMCs; the material itself was cDNA or gDNA.

In the original workflow: Using reference gene primer amplification, nucleated cell counts were estimated. TCRdb's table, derived via immunoSEQ multiplex PCR, lists solely in-frame clones and lacks some. That table gives V, J and clone size, and the DNA gave D and trimming. The sample has around 160,000 clones; about nine tenths are singletons. This CDR3 contains 14 residues. The germline V and J ends were trimmed by 0 bases and 5 bases, with 8 bases remaining between them. Germline V lookup: CDR1 SGHNT, CDR2 YENEEA. This sequence originates from a human donor in a cohort sampled during active COVID-19. The chain uses TRBV11-3 and TRBJ2-1, with D maybe TRBD1 (5 bases). Sample: peripheral blood. CDR3 sequence: CASSLDFRDNEQFF. DNA of the CDR3: TGTGCCAGCAGCTTAGACTTCAGGGACAATGAGCAGTTCTTC.